A single sample gave rise to the 14 T cell receptor beta chains below, sequenced in a study of CD8 T cells in ankylosing spondylitis. TCRdb itself ran the 5' RACE reads through MiXCR, one entry per CDR3 protein. There are some 140,000 distinct CDR3 sequences in the sample; 7% to 10% occur only once, and 7.3% lies in the top ten. Specimen: synovial fluid, either unsorted or a sorted T cell fraction (not recorded which). Receptors were obtained from a male donor with ankylosing spondylitis.

This chain connects TRBV5-4 to TRBJ1-1; no clear D gene. The CDR3 spans 14 residues. CDR1 and CDR2 from the germline V gene are SGHNT and YYREEE (reference sequence). V was clipped by 4 bases and J by 1 base, with 11 bases between them. The CDR3 DNA is TGTGCCAGCAGCAGGTGGGGAGAGAACACTGAAGCTTTCTTT. As protein: CASSRWGENTEAFF.

This clonotype has a count of ten or more. The CDR3 loop is CASSFVLKVRTGSDQQYF. For the CDR3, the DNA is TGTGCCAGCAGCTTTGTCCTCAAGGTCAGGACAGGGTCAGACCAGCAGTACTTC. The chain recombines TRBV7-8 with TRBJ2-7, with TRBD1 identical over 8 bases. The CDR3 is 18 residues long. Germline V gives CDR1 SGHVS, CDR2 FQNEAQ. The V segment lost 3 bases and the J segment 8 bases; nucleotides outside the gene matches: 21.

This clonotype was detected only a few times. The chain uses TRBV20-1 and TRBJ1-1, with D unresolved. The CDR3 length is 11 residues. Trimming shortened V by 0 bases and J by 11 bases, and 10 bases separated the two germline ends. Looked up from germline, CDR1 is DFQATT and CDR2 is SNEGSKA (reference sequence). The CDR3 DNA is TGCAGTGCTAGAGAGTTGGAGAAGGCTTTCTTT. Translation gives CSARELEKAFF.

At least ten counts were recorded for this clonotype. The chain links TRBV20-1 to TRBJ1-2; D unresolved. Trimming took off 4 bases at V and 0 bases at J, with 0 bases between the two ends. CDR1 and CDR2 from the germline V gene are DFQATT and SNEGSKA (reference sequence). This CDR3 region has 10 residues. The CDR3 DNA sequence: TGCAGTGCTACTAACTATGGCTACACCTTC. Amino acids: CSATNYGYTF.

In its sample, this clonotype was seen many times. The gene calls are TRBV7-2 and TRBJ1-5; D unclear. This CDR3 region has 15 residues. The V end lost 2 bases, the J end lost 4 bases, and 12 bases lay between the germline ends. CDR1 and CDR2 from the germline V gene are SGHTA and FQGNSA. The CDR3 DNA sequence: TGTGCCAGCAGCTTATACTCCGGGAAAAATCAGCCCCAGCATTTT. Its protein product is CASSLYSGKNQPQHF.

The chain carries TRBV2 and TRBJ1-2, with 7 bases aligning to TRBD1. The CDR3 sequence is 14 residues long. With V trimmed by 2 bases and J by 4 bases, 4 bases remained unmatched. Germline V CDR1 and CDR2: SNHLY, FYNNEI. The chain's CDR3 is CASSELGQSYGYTF. CDR3 nucleotides: TGTGCCAGCAGTGAACTGGGACAGTCCTATGGCTACACCTTC.

This clonotype has more than one count but fewer than ten. V usage is TRBV6-5 and J usage is TRBJ2-1; maybe TRBD2 (7 bases). Germline CDR1 reads MNHEY; CDR2 reads SVGAGI. The CDR3 length is 17 residues. Trimming took off 2 bases at V and 7 bases at J, with 21 bases between the two ends. The CDR3 bases are TGTGCCAGCAGTTACCCCCCCTTAGGGAGGGGGAGGAATGAGCAGTTCTTC. This gives the protein CASSYPPLGRGRNEQFF.

V and J are TRBV6-5 and TRBJ1-6; D gene unclear. Trimming removed 5 bases from V and 3 bases from J, with 14 bases in between. Germline CDR1 and CDR2: MNHEY and SVGAGI. The CDR3 covers 16 residues. The chain's CDR3 is CASSLERPVYNSPLHF. Here the CDR3 DNA reads TGTGCCAGCAGTCTCGAGCGGCCCGTCTATAATTCACCCCTCCACTTT.

This clonotype was recorded at least ten times. This sequence joins TRBV4-3 and TRBJ1-2; no reliable D call. The ends were cut back, 4 bases at V and 0 bases at J, with 18 bases in the middle. This CDR3 region has 17 residues. CDR1 is LGHNA, CDR2 YSLEER, per germline. The CDR3 is CASSPDLARSSNYGYTF. CDR3 DNA sequence: TGCGCCAGCAGCCCAGATCTTGCGAGGAGTTCTAACTATGGCTACACCTTC.

This rearrangement joins TRBV7-2 to TRBJ1-2; a weak D match, TRBD1 (5 bases). Trimming took 1 base from V and 7 from J, leaving 10 bases between them. CDR3 length: 13 amino acids. Germline values: CDR1 SGHTA, CDR2 FQGNSA. CDR3 protein: CASSLVWGSGYTF. CDR3 nucleotide sequence: TGTGCCAGCAGCTTAGTGTGGGGCTCTGGCTACACCTTC. Full variable domain (rest looked up from reference TRBV7-2 and TRBJ1-2): GAGVSQSPSNKVTEKGKDVELRCDPISGHTALYWYRQSLGQGLEFLIYFQGNSAPDKSGLPSDRFSAERTGGSVSTLTIQRTQQEDSAVYLCASSLVWGSGYTFGSGTRLTVV.

The chain carries TRBV29-1 and TRBJ2-7; tentative D call: TRBD2 (6 bases). The CDR3 consists of 13 residues. Germline assignment: CDR1 SQVTM and CDR2 ANQGSEA. V lost 7 bases and J 0 bases, leaving 13 bases between the germline ends. In DNA form, the CDR3 reads TGCAGCGCTGGGCGGGGTGGCTCCTACGAGCAGTACTTC. Translating it yields CSAGRGGSYEQYF.

As to this clonotype: A read error is possible here, since a much larger clone lies one base away. This chain joins TRBV2 and TRBJ1-6; TRBD1 is a possible D gene (5 bases). The germline V gene encodes CDR1 SNHLY and CDR2 FYNNEI. The CDR3 sequence is 14 residues long. The CDR3 sequence: CTSSDGTRNSPLHF. The DNA of the CDR3 is TGTACCAGCAGTGATGGGACGAGGAATTCACCCCTCCACTTT.

This clonotype was seen many times. The chain combines TRBV7-9 with TRBJ2-7, with D possibly being TRBD1 (6 bases). The ends were cut back, 0 bases at V and 0 bases at J, with 9 bases in the middle. Per germline, CDR1 SEHNR and CDR2 FQNEAQ (reference sequence). CDR3 length: 15 amino acids. DNA for the CDR3: TGTGCCAGCAGCTTAGCACAGGGCGTCTCCTACGAGCAGTACTTC. Amino acid sequence: CASSLAQGVSYEQYF.

The table lists this clonotype with many counts. The chain has TRBV2 and TRBJ2-1, with D perhaps matching TRBD1 (6 bases). V lost 10 bases, J lost 3 bases, and 7 bases lay in between. This CDR3 comprises 11 residues. Germline V CDR1 and CDR2: SNHLY, FYNNEI. The CDR3 bases are TGTGCCATACAGGGCTACAATGAGCAGTTCTTC. This gives the protein CAIQGYNEQFF.